The 25 T cell receptor beta chains below all came from one sample that was sequenced in a study of identical twins. TCRdb re-called the 5' RACE reads with MiXCR, one entry per CDR3 protein. The table shows approximately 500,000 distinct CDR3 sequences, with approximately 25% occurring only once. The same sample was also used in a study of T cells expressing NK-cell markers.

Sample: CD4+ T cells sorted from blood. Source of these receptors: a woman between 18 and 29 years old in good health.

This chain joins TRBV12-3 or TRBV12-4 and TRBJ2-1; D is unresolved. This CDR3 is built from 14 residues. Trimming cost V 5 bases and J 8 bases, with 16 bases left between them. The CDR3 nucleotides are TGTGCCAGCAGTCCCGACCGGGTTGCCCATGAGCAGTTCTTC. It codes for CASSPDRVAHEQFF.

The rearrangement uses TRBV20-1 and TRBJ2-1; no definite D call. The CDR3 is made up of 14 amino acids. V was shortened by 3 bases and J by 6 bases, with 15 bases between the two germline ends. Germline V gives CDR1 DFQATT, CDR2 SNEGSKA (reference sequence). This CDR3 is CSARASGPINEQFF. The CDR3 coding sequence is TGCAGTGCTAGGGCTTCGGGTCCGATCAATGAGCAGTTCTTC.

The J gene is TRBJ2-1, the V gene TRBV29-1, with TRBD2 matching 10 bases. Losses at the gene ends were 4 bases for V and 5 bases for J; bases not matched to a gene: 5. Looked up from germline, CDR1 is SQVTM and CDR2 is ANQGSEA. The CDR3 is 14 amino acids. CDR3 sequence (DNA): TGCAGCGTTGGGAGGACTAGCGGCAACAATGAGCAGTTCTTC. Translation gives CSVGRTSGNNEQFF.

This clonotype appeared once. V gene TRBV7-7 combines with J gene TRBJ2-2; D gene unclear. There are 15 residues in the CDR3. Germline V gene lookup returns CDR1 SSHAT and CDR2 FNYEAQ (reference sequence). The V end lost 2 bases, the J end lost 0 bases, and 7 bases lay between the germline ends. The CDR3 DNA is TGTGCCAGCAGCTTAAGGCTATCGAACACCGGGGAGCTGTTTTTT. Encoded protein: CASSLRLSNTGELFF.

The V call is TRBV6-2 or TRBV6-3, the J call TRBJ1-1; D gene ambiguous. Germline CDR1 MNHEY, CDR2 SVGEGT. The V and J ends lost 2 bases and 5 bases respectively, with 9 bases between them. The CDR3 has 13 residues. CDR3 in DNA: TGTGCCAGCAGTTACATCGGGCAGACTGAAGCTTTCTTT. As protein: CASSYIGQTEAFF.

About this clonotype: One junction end does not reproduce the germline sequence, and a read error may be involved. This sequence joins TRBV12-3 or TRBV12-4 and TRBJ2-3; TRBD2 aligns across 12 bases. CDR3 size: 13 residues. The DNA of the CDR3 is TGTACCAGCAGTCCGACTAGCGGGGGAACGCAGTATTTT. This translates into CTSSPTSGGTQYF.

The chain is built from TRBV19 and TRBJ2-1; the D is unclear. Trimming shortened V by 1 base and J by 11 bases, and 18 bases separated the two germline ends. This CDR3 spans 15 amino acids. Germline V gene sequence: CDR1 LNHDA, CDR2 SQIVND (reference sequence). As DNA, the CDR3 is TGTGCCAGTAGTATAGCCGACTCGACGGGTCGTCAGCAGTTCTTC. Its protein is CASSIADSTGRQQFF.

The chain is built from TRBV20-1 and TRBJ2-5; D ambiguous. The CDR3 is 12 amino acids. The germline V and J ends were trimmed by 5 bases and 1 base, with 8 bases remaining between them. Germline CDR1 DFQATT, CDR2 SNEGSKA (reference sequence). The CDR3 coding sequence is TGCAGTGCTTGGGCAAGCCAAGAGACCCAGTACTTC. Protein sequence: CSAWASQETQYF.

This chain joins TRBV18 and TRBJ2-7; 11 nucleotides agree with TRBD1. V dropped 6 bases and J dropped 3; count of bases not matched to a gene: 7. CDR3 size: 15 residues. Germline loops: CDR1 KGHSH, CDR2 LQKENI. The CDR3 sequence is CASSQVGTGGYEQYF. The CDR3, as DNA: TGTGCCAGCTCCCAGGTAGGGACAGGGGGCTACGAGCAGTACTTC.

This clonotype appeared many times. The chain carries TRBV6-6 and TRBJ1-1; D perhaps matches TRBD1 (5 bases). The length of the CDR3 is 13 residues. CDR1 is MNHNY, CDR2 SVGAGI, per germline (reference sequence). V was cut by 7 bases and J by 4 bases, with 13 bases left in between. The DNA for the CDR3 is TGTGCCAGCACGAATCGGGACTTCACTGAAGCTTTCTTT. Protein product: CASTNRDFTEAFF.

This clonotype was seen at least ten times. This chain uses TRBV4-3 with TRBJ2-7; D not certain. The V end lost 3 bases, the J end lost 3 bases, and 9 bases lay between the germline ends. This CDR3 spans 13 amino acids. In germline, CDR1 is LGHNA, CDR2 YSLEER. In DNA, the CDR3 is TGCGCCAGCAGCCAGCGACTTAACTACGAGCAGTACTTC. This codes for CASSQRLNYEQYF.

This chain links TRBV20-1 with TRBJ2-1; tentative D call: TRBD1 (7 bases). The CDR3 loop spans 15 amino acids. Germline V gives CDR1 DFQATT, CDR2 SNEGSKA (reference sequence). Trimming left V 5 bases short and J 10 bases short, with 24 bases between. The CDR3 nucleotides read TGCAGTGCTCGGGAGACAGGGAGTGGGGGATGGGAGCAGTTCTTC. It yields the protein CSARETGSGGWEQFF.

This clonotype was found a few times. The rearrangement uses TRBV2 and TRBJ2-2; the match to TRBD2 covers 9 bases. The germline gives CDR1 SNHLY, CDR2 FYNNEI. The length of the CDR3 is 14 residues. V lost 8 bases and J lost 3; bases outside the gene matches: 4. The CDR3 loop reads CASSGLAYTGELFF. CDR3 sequence (DNA): TGTGCCAGCTCGGGACTAGCTTACACCGGGGAGCTGTTTTTT. The whole variable domain, filled in from reference TRBV2 and TRBJ2-2, reads EPEVTQTPSHQVTQMGQEVILRCVPISNHLYFYWYRQILGQKVEFLVSFYNNEISEKSEIFDDQFSVERPDGSNFTLKIRSTKLEDSAMYFCASSGLAYTGELFFGEGSRLTVL.

The chain couples TRBV12-3 or TRBV12-4 to TRBJ1-2; D gene uncertain. CDR3 size: 14 residues. Trimming removed 3 bases from V and 7 bases from J, with 15 bases in between. CDR3 DNA: TGTGCCAGCAGTTTTGGTCCGTTGCGGAGTGGCTACACCTTC. Translation gives CASSFGPLRSGYTF.

The chain employs TRBV2 and TRBJ2-2, with D possibly TRBD2 on 5 matching bases. This CDR3 is built from 14 residues. Germline CDR1 SNHLY, CDR2 FYNNEI. Trimming removed 7 bases from V and 5 bases from J, with 14 bases in between. The CDR3: CASMVEGRTGELFF. The CDR3 coding sequence is TGTGCCAGCATGGTAGAGGGAAGGACCGGGGAGCTGTTTTTT.

The chain recombines TRBV10-3 with TRBJ1-1; the D gene is possibly TRBD1 (6 bases). Per germline, CDR1 ENHRY and CDR2 SYGVKD. The CDR3 contains 14 residues. The V and J ends lost 8 bases and 0 bases respectively, with 13 bases between them. CDR3 loop: CAIGVDRLNTEAFF. The CDR3 region has the DNA TGTGCCATCGGCGTAGACAGGTTGAACACTGAAGCTTTCTTT.

This chain uses TRBV7-2 with TRBJ2-5, with TRBD2 matching over 7 bases. CDR3 size: 14 residues. The germline V gene encodes CDR1 SGHTA and CDR2 FQGNSA. Trimming cost V 5 bases and J 9 bases; bases outside gene matches: 12. As DNA, the CDR3 is TGTGCCAGCAGCATTCCTAGATGGGGGGGGTCCCAGTACTTC. This codes for CASSIPRWGGSQYF.

The V call is TRBV6-6, the J call TRBJ2-7, with TRBD2 identical over 7 bases. The CDR3 length is 13 residues. The germline V gene encodes CDR1 MNHNY and CDR2 SVGAGI (reference sequence). Trimming at V came to 0 bases and at J to 6 bases, leaving 2 bases not matched to a gene. CDR3 DNA sequence: TGTGCCAGCAGTTACTCGCGGGGGTTCGAGCAGTACTTC. Translation: CASSYSRGFEQYF.

This clonotype was recorded a few times. The rearrangement links TRBV12-3 or TRBV12-4 to TRBJ1-1, with D maybe TRBD1 (6 bases). V lost 1 base, J lost 4 bases, and 19 bases lay in between. The CDR3 spans 17 residues. The CDR3 nucleotides read TGTGCCAGCAGTTTAGTGGGAACAGGGACCCTGCGCACTGAAGCTTTCTTT. This codes for CASSLVGTGTLRTEAFF.

The chain is built from TRBV5-6 and TRBJ2-2; D is undetermined. V dropped 0 bases and J dropped 8 bases, with 5 bases sitting between them. The CDR3 has 12 amino acids. From germline, CDR1 is SGHDT and CDR2 YYEEEE. The CDR3 here is CASSLGWGELFF. In DNA, the CDR3 is TGTGCCAGCAGCTTGGGTTGGGGGGAGCTGTTTTTT.

The chain joins TRBV7-2 to TRBJ2-5, with 12 positions matching TRBD2. The CDR3 extends over 17 amino acids. V dropped 9 bases and J dropped 1; count of bases not matched to a gene: 12. Germline V gene data show CDR1 as SGHTA and CDR2 as FQGNSA. The CDR3: CASARGGLAGFQETQYF. CDR3 sequence (DNA): TGTGCCAGTGCACGGGGGGGACTAGCGGGCTTCCAAGAGACCCAGTACTTC.

This clonotype appeared a few times. This chain uses TRBV9 with TRBJ1-1; D is unclear. V shed 3 bases and J shed 3 bases, with 9 bases lying between them. The CDR3 totals 13 residues. Looked up from germline, CDR1 is SGDLS and CDR2 is YYNGEE. CDR3 in amino acids: CASSAEMDTEAFF. In DNA, the CDR3 is TGTGCCAGCAGCGCTGAGATGGACACTGAAGCTTTCTTT.

In this sample, this clonotype turned up a few times. The V call is TRBV5-1, the J call TRBJ2-3; D ambiguous. The CDR3 spans 13 residues. The V end was cut by 4 bases, the J end by 2 bases, with 8 bases between. Germline V gene sequence: CDR1 SGHRS, CDR2 YFSETQ. CDR3 nucleotide sequence: TGCGCCAGCAGCCCCTTTTCCACAGATACGCAGTATTTT. Translating gives CASSPFSTDTQYF.

The chain combines TRBV20-1 with TRBJ2-5; 9 bases align to TRBD1. The germline gives CDR1 DFQATT, CDR2 SNEGSKA (reference sequence). The CDR3 extends over 14 amino acids. J lost 5 bases, V lost 6 bases, and 10 bases had no gene match. For the CDR3, the DNA is TGCAGTGCCTCACTCCGACAGGGGGGGGAGACCCAGTACTTC. Translating it yields CSASLRQGGETQYF.

This clonotype was counted only a few times. This sequence joins TRBV20-1 and TRBJ2-7; D is undetermined. V gave up 3 bases and J gave up 5 bases, with 8 bases separating them. Germline CDR1 is DFQATT and CDR2 is SNEGSKA (reference sequence). The CDR3 length is 11 residues. The CDR3 bases are TGCAGTGCTAGCGGTTGGGACGAGCAGTACTTC. This translates into CSASGWDEQYF.